A single sample is the source of the 26 T cell receptor beta chains below, sequenced in a study of graft-versus-host responses after intestinal transplantation (dated by TCRdb to about 2021). Receptor amplification or capture employed the immunoSEQ multiplex PCR assay. TCRdb's version of the immuneACCESS table is confined to in-frame rearrangements and falls short of the full clone set. An unresolved V gene accounts for under half of the shortfall where checked; the remainder is of unknown origin. A total of approximately 82,000 clones appear in this sample, about nine tenths of them only once. Less than 0.1% of the sample is held by the ten biggest clonotypes. Their specific antigens are unknown. Read against the paper, the sample's time point label means: cells obtained before transplantation from donor or recipient. Sequences were derived from unstimulated CD4+ T cells sorted from spleen or lymph node cells, sampled before intestinal transplant. The receptor source for this set is a human donor who received an intestinal transplant.

This chain links TRBV12-5 with TRBJ1-5, with unresolved D. The V end was cut by 2 bases, the J end by 2 bases, with 7 bases between. CDR3 length equals 14 residues. Germline assignment: CDR1 LGHNT and CDR2 FRNRAP. The CDR3 coding sequence is TGTGCTAGTGGTTTGCCGGAGCGCAATCAGCCCCAGCATTTT. The encoded protein is CASGLPERNQPQHF. The full variable domain, in which reference TRBV12-5 and TRBJ1-5 provide the parts outside the CDR3, is DARVTQTPRHKVTEMGQEVTMRCQPILGHNTVFWYRQTMMQGLELLAYFRNRAPLDDSGMPKDRFSAEMPDATLATLKIQPSEPRDSAVYFCASGLPERNQPQHFGDGTRLSIL.

The V call is TRBV30, the J call TRBJ2-5, with D tentatively TRBD1 (6 bases). Near its end, the DNA agrees better with TRBJ2-7, so the J call may be wrong. The CDR3 is 14 residues long. In germline, CDR1 is GTSNPN, CDR2 SVGIG (reference sequence). The CDR3 sequence: CAWTRDKSSYEQYF. As DNA, the CDR3 is TGTGCCTGGACCAGGGACAAGAGCTCCTACGAGCAGTACTTC.

The rearrangement links TRBV6-1 to TRBJ2-5; TRBD2 matches at 8 bases. From germline, CDR1 is MNHNS and CDR2 SASEGT. There are 14 residues in the CDR3. V shed 6 bases, J shed 4 bases, and the junction held 7 bases outside the gene matches. This CDR3 is CASRQTSGGETQYF. CDR3 DNA: TGTGCCAGCAGACAGACCAGCGGGGGAGAGACCCAGTACTTC.

The chain carries TRBV5-1 and TRBJ2-3; TRBD2 might be the D (5 bases). Germline V gene data show CDR1 as SGHRS and CDR2 as YFSETQ. V lost 0 bases and J 6 bases, leaving 5 bases between the germline ends. The CDR3 sequence is 12 residues long. CDR3 bases: TGCGCCAGCAGCTTGGGGGAGGATACGCAGTATTTT. Its translation: CASSLGEDTQYF.

The chain couples TRBV4-2 to TRBJ1-6; TRBD1 matches at 11 bases. The germline gives CDR1 LGHNA, CDR2 YNFKEQ. The CDR3 is 15 residues long. With 4 bases clipped from V and 6 bases from J, the junction kept 2 bases outside the gene matches. As DNA, the CDR3 is TGTGCCAGCAGCCGGGACAGGGGGAGTAATTCACCCCTCCACTTT. It specifies CASSRDRGSNSPLHF.

This clone was seen only once. The gene calls are TRBV9 and TRBJ1-2; 7 bases match TRBD1. With 3 bases clipped from V and 5 bases from J, the junction kept 4 bases outside the gene matches. This CDR3 is 13 amino acids long. CDR1 SGDLS and CDR2 YYNGEE come from the germline V gene. The CDR3 bases are TGTGCCAGCAGCGCGGACAGGAATTATGGCTACACCTTC. Translation gives CASSADRNYGYTF.

V gene TRBV19 combines with J gene TRBJ2-7, with TRBD2 as a possible D gene (6 bases). V lost 1 base and J 6 bases, leaving 16 bases between the germline ends. The germline CDR1 and CDR2 sequences are LNHDA and SQIVND (reference sequence). The CDR3 has 15 residues. The CDR3 loop reads CASSIGGGGDAEQYF. The CDR3 DNA reads as TGTGCCAGTAGTATAGGGGGTGGAGGGGATGCCGAGCAGTACTTC.

This clone was observed once. The chain joins TRBV30 to TRBJ2-4, with a tentative D call TRBD2 (6 bases). Germline CDR1 reads GTSNPN; CDR2 reads SVGIG (reference sequence). Trimming removed 1 base from V and 7 bases from J, with 11 bases in between. This CDR3 is built from 13 residues. CDR3 residues: CAWSGGGGNIQYF. The CDR3 coding sequence is TGTGCCTGGAGTGGGGGAGGAGGGAACATTCAGTACTTC.

V is TRBV18 and J is TRBJ1-5; no reliable D call. Trimming shortened V by 3 bases and J by 7 bases, and 10 bases separated the two germline ends. The germline V gene encodes CDR1 KGHSH and CDR2 LQKENI. The CDR3 runs 13 residues. The CDR3 DNA reads TGTGCCAGCTCACCCTATGATCAACAGCCCCAGCATTTT. This codes for CASSPYDQQPQHF.

This clone was observed a few times. J is TRBJ2-1 and V is TRBV10-3, with D uncertain. The V gene's germline CDR1 is ENHRY and CDR2 SYGVKD. The CDR3 length is 12 residues. Trimming took off 2 bases at V and 9 bases at J, with 8 bases between the two ends. The CDR3 loop is CAISEKSSEQFF. The CDR3 nucleotides read TGTGCCATCAGTGAGAAGTCCAGTGAGCAGTTCTTC.

The chain carries TRBV29-1 and TRBJ2-7, with 11 nucleotides matching TRBD2. Trimming took 7 bases from V and 2 from J; bases not matched to a gene: 7. There are 14 residues in the CDR3. Germline V CDR1 and CDR2: SQVTM, ANQGSEA. The DNA for the CDR3 is TGCAGCGCGGACTCTAGCGGGGGGACCTACGAGCAGTACTTC. Its protein is CSADSSGGTYEQYF.

The chain has TRBV27 and TRBJ2-7; TRBD2 might be the D (6 bases). The CDR3 runs 11 residues. Trimming cost V 8 bases and J 5 bases, with 10 bases left between them. Germline V CDR1 and CDR2: MNHEY, SMNVEV (reference sequence). The CDR3 loop reads CASGRGHEQYF. As DNA, the CDR3 is TGTGCCAGCGGGCGGGGTCACGAGCAGTACTTC.

The sample holds a few counts of this clone. The chain uses TRBV15 and TRBJ1-2, with D possibly TRBD1 on 5 matching bases. CDR3 length: 14 amino acids. Germline assignment: CDR1 LNHNV and CDR2 YYDKDF (reference sequence). The ends were cut back, 0 bases at V and 4 bases at J, with 9 bases in the middle. The CDR3 DNA reads TGTGCCACCAGCAGAGATCAGGGCAGCTATGGCTACACCTTC. Translating it yields CATSRDQGSYGYTF.

The chain links TRBV6-6 to TRBJ2-1; 7 bases map to TRBD1. Germline V gives CDR1 MNHNY, CDR2 SVGAGI (reference sequence). The CDR3 is 15 residues long. Unmatched junction bases numbered 5, after V lost 2 bases and J lost 4 bases. CDR3 DNA: TGTGCCAGCAGTTACCCGACAGGGCCATACAATGAGCAGTTCTTC. This translates into CASSYPTGPYNEQFF.

The gene calls are TRBV9 and TRBJ2-7; D remains ambiguous. Germline V gene sequence: CDR1 SGDLS, CDR2 YYNGEE. The CDR3 loop spans 15 amino acids. V lost 0 bases, J lost 2 bases, and 12 bases lay in between. The CDR3 region has the DNA TGTGCCAGCAGCGTAGGTGCCTCACCTACCTACGAGCAGTACTTC. This encodes CASSVGASPTYEQYF.

CDR3 sequence reads: CASSRTGPHYGYTF. In DNA form, the CDR3 reads TGTGCCAGCAGTCGGACAGGGCCCCACTATGGCTACACCTTC. The chain links TRBV6-5 to TRBJ1-2; 8 bases align to TRBD1. The CDR3 runs to 14 residues. CDR1 and CDR2 (germline): MNHEY, SVGAGI. Trimming removed 5 bases from V and 3 bases from J; junction bases left unmatched: 5.

V gene TRBV7-9 combines with J gene TRBJ2-3, with a weak D call TRBD2 (7 bases). Germline V CDR1 and CDR2: SEHNR, FQNEAQ (reference sequence). CDR3 length equals 17 residues. V was cut by 5 bases and J by 2 bases, with 20 bases left in between. The CDR3 DNA is TGTGCCAGCAGCCTAAAGAGGGGGACTATCTCCACAGATACGCAGTATTTT. It codes for CASSLKRGTISTDTQYF.

The chain couples TRBV7-2 to TRBJ2-6; 7 bases fit TRBD2. The CDR3 is 18 residues long. CDR1 and CDR2 from the germline V gene are SGHTA and FQGNSA. Trimming took 1 base from V and 0 from J; bases not matched to a gene: 6. CDR3 loop: CASSLGSGPLSGANVLTF. The CDR3 DNA sequence: TGTGCCAGCAGCTTAGGTAGCGGGCCCCTCTCTGGGGCCAACGTCCTGACTTTC.

This rearrangement joins TRBV21-1 to TRBJ1-3. TRBV21-1 is annotated as a pseudogene. This CDR3 is built from 15 residues. The CDR3 here is CASSPGGKCGNTIYF. The DNA for the CDR3 is TGTGCCAGCAGCCCCGGGGGGAAATGTGGAAACACCATATATTTT.

The rearrangement joins TRBV2 to TRBJ2-7, with 9 bases fitting TRBD1. The CDR3 totals 15 residues. CDR1 and CDR2 from the germline V gene are SNHLY and FYNNEI. V shed 7 bases, J shed 2 bases, and the junction held 9 bases outside the gene matches. The CDR3 sequence is CASIMGGQGAYEQYF. The CDR3 nucleotides read TGTGCCAGCATCATGGGGGGACAGGGAGCCTACGAGCAGTACTTC.

The chain couples TRBV4-3 to TRBJ1-5, with 10 bases matching TRBD1. Germline values: CDR1 LGHNA, CDR2 YSLEER. Trimming at V came to 4 bases and at J to 7 bases, leaving 7 bases not matched to a gene. This CDR3 is 15 amino acids long. The CDR3 DNA sequence: TGCGCCAGCAGCCCCGGGACAGGGGACCTGCAGCCCCAGCATTTT. The encoded protein is CASSPGTGDLQPQHF.

The V call is TRBV7-9, the J call TRBJ1-5, with D possibly TRBD1 on 5 matching bases. The CDR3 length is 13 residues. Deletions cut 5 bases from V and 6 bases from J, with 11 bases between. Germline CDR1 and CDR2: SEHNR and FQNEAQ (reference sequence). The CDR3 sequence: CASSTGPGQPQHF. In DNA form, the CDR3 reads TGTGCCAGCAGCACAGGACCGGGTCAGCCCCAGCATTTT. The full variable domain, rest sourced from reference TRBV7-9 and TRBJ1-5, is DTGVSQNPRHKITKRGQNVTFRCDPISEHNRLYWYRQTLGQGPEFLTYFQNEAQLEKSRLLSDRFSAERPKGSFSTLEIQRTEQGDSAMYLCASSTGPGQPQHFGDGTRLSIL.

V is TRBV10-2 and J is TRBJ2-1, with 7 positions matching TRBD2. V was clipped by 2 bases and J by 5 bases; unmatched bases: 9. CDR1 is WSHSY and CDR2 is SAAADI in the germline V gene. CDR3 length: 16 residues. The CDR3: CASSEVTPRGDNEQFF. The DNA of the CDR3 is TGCGCCAGCAGTGAGGTCACTCCACGGGGGGACAATGAGCAGTTCTTC.

The rearrangement joins TRBV7-6 to TRBJ1-2, with TRBD1 matching 9 bases. The CDR3 sequence is 13 residues long. The J segment lost 7 bases and the V segment lost 5 bases, leaving 5 bases of the junction unmatched. Germline CDR1 and CDR2: SGHVS and FNYEAQ. This CDR3 is CASSPRDRAGYTF. Here the CDR3 DNA reads TGTGCCAGCAGCCCCCGGGACAGGGCTGGCTACACCTTC.

The chain employs TRBV19 and TRBJ2-5; TRBD1 matches at 7 bases. Near its end, the DNA agrees better with TRBJ2-7, so the J call may be wrong. This CDR3 contains 13 residues. The V gene's germline CDR1 is LNHDA and CDR2 SQIVND (reference sequence). The CDR3 sequence is CASRGTVPYEQYF. The CDR3 region has the DNA TGTGCCAGCAGGGGGACAGTCCCCTACGAGCAGTACTTC.

The V gene is TRBV13, the J gene TRBJ2-3; TRBD2 aligns across 8 bases. This CDR3 contains 18 residues. Germline assignment: CDR1 PRHDT and CDR2 FYEKMQ (reference sequence). J gave up 4 bases and V 0 bases, and 12 bases lay outside the gene matches. The CDR3 nucleotides read TGTGCCAGCAGCTTAGGAGTGCCCTGGAGCGGGGGCGCAGATACGCAGTATTTT. Protein product: CASSLGVPWSGGADTQYF.